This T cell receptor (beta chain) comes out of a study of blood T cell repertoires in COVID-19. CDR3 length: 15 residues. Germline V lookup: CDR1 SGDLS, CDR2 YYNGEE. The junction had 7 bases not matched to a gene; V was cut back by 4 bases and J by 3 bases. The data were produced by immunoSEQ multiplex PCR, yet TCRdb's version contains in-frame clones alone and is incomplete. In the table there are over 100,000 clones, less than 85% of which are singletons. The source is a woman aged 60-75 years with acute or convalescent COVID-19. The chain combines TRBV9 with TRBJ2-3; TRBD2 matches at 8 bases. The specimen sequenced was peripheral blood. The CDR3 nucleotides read TGTGCCAGCAGCCCAACTAGCGGATCTACAGATACGCAGTATTTT. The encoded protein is CASSPTSGSTDTQYF.